This TCR beta chain comes out of a study of early T cells in non-severe SARS-CoV-2 infection (dated by TCRdb to the early 2020s). Background on the whole study: TCR sequencing used bulk RNA from unsorted whole blood, so alpha and beta chains could not be paired. Paper-wide results and their limitations: Matching against VDJdb was skewed toward anti-spike CD8 responses, likely underestimated virus-specific expansions, and missed private and CD4 specificities.

A note on this clonotype: What antigen it recognizes has not been identified. The input lacks base qualities; no much larger clone sits a single base away.

Trimming removed 7 bases from V and 5 bases from J, leaving 18 bases between the germline ends. CDR1 and CDR2, per the germline V gene, are SQVTM and ANQGSEA. The CDR3 starts with the cysteine, ends with the phenylalanine, and has 13 residues. Only the CDR3 DNA stays, 39 bases, in frame from base 1. A case-control design nested within a healthcare worker cohort in London, UK, was used, with weekly nasopharyngeal swab PCR tests and blood sampling performed. Healthcare workers were recruited between 23 and 31 March 2020, during the week of the UK lockdown, and were followed weekly for up to roughly 15 weeks. The method was 5' RACE. TCRdb names NextSeq 500 as the instrument used. The TCR library protocol attached unique molecular identifiers to individual cDNA molecules to correct for sequencing error and PCR bias. Both TCR alpha and beta chains were sequenced, and tight co-correlation was observed between alpha and beta sequence abundances in each sample. As for the authors' bioinformatics: Decombinator V4 was used to annotate the V gene, J gene and CDR3 of the TCR sequences. Expanded TCRs were defined as changing significantly between any two time points under a Poisson model with p below 0.0001. Abundances of TCRs were expressed as counts per million after normalisation to the total number of TCRs sequenced in each sample. MAIT TCRs were defined by TRAV1-2 paired with TRAJ12, TRAJ20 or TRAJ33, and iNKT TCRs by TRAV10 paired with TRAJ18. VDJdb, accessed 1 November 2021, was searched for CMV, EBV and SARS-CoV-2 annotated TCRs, with TCRs annotated for multiple antigens excluded. TCRdb handled the public reads itself, with Q25 trimming in fastp and clone calling in MiXCR, and kept productive beta chains. CDR3 protein sequences are deduplicated, and each keeps its most common genes and DNA. V and J calls and clone size were set by TCRdb, not the authors. The sample profile shows around 76,000 distinct CDR3 sequences; roughly 10% of them were found once. Approximately 4.5% of the sample lies in the top ten.

This clonotype originated in an adult who was a healthcare worker with PCR-confirmed SARS-CoV-2 infection or an uninfected control (not recorded which). Source material: whole blood. In this chain, TRBV29-1 is recombined with TRBJ2-7, with a tentative D gene TRBD1 over 7 matching bases. CDR3 region: CSAKEGAIDEQYF. The DNA sequence reads TGCAGCGCCAAGGAGGGGGCGATCGACGAGCAGTACTTC.